These 4 T cell receptor beta chains share one sample of origin, sequenced in a study of tissue T cells after allogeneic stem cell transplantation. Time point of the sample: mouse harvest day 7 after allogeneic transplant. Tail vein injection delivered 10^7 T-cell-depleted bone marrow cells and 10^6 splenic CD5+ T cells. Sequencing used immunoSEQ multiplex PCR; TCRdb keeps in-frame clones, though not all of them. The top ten hold about 7.2% of the sample, which has 6,000 or so clones, approximately 45% seen once. Specimen: gut tissue. The source is a female BALB/c mouse given C57BL/6 T cells with graft-versus-host disease after an allogeneic hematopoietic cell transplant.

A word on this clone: Any gene name here is a mouse gene name. The CDR3 end is not reached by the read, which stops 1 residue before it; the germline J gene fills it in. This chain uses TRBV15 with TRBJ2-2; weak D call: TRBD1 (5 bases). The CDR3 sequence is 16 residues long. CDR1 is SGHND and CDR2 is FRSKSL in the germline V gene. V was cut by 3 bases and J by 1 base, with 12 bases left in between. The CDR3 DNA, read in part, is TGTGCCAGCAGTTTTGCAGGGAGGAGAAACACCGGGCAGCTCTAC. Translation gives CASSFAGRRNTGQLY. The whole CDR3 sequence reads CASSFAGRRNTGQLYF.

The sample holds a few counts of this clone. Here the gene names and germline are mouse. The CDR3 is cut off 1 residue early in the read; its end comes from the germline J gene. This chain connects TRBV3 to TRBJ1-5, with 11 positions matching TRBD1. With V trimmed by 4 bases and J by 6 bases, 2 bases remained unmatched. Looked up from germline, CDR1 is SNHLY and CDR2 is FYNGKV (reference sequence). CDR3 length equals 14 residues. This CDR3 reads CASSSGTGGQAPLF. CDR3 DNA (partial): TGTGCCAGCAGCTCAGGGACAGGGGGCCAGGCTCCGCTT.

On this clone itself: Gene labels here are mouse ones. The read comes to an end 1 residue before the CDR3 does, leaving the germline J gene to fill in the end. This chain connects TRBV26 to TRBJ2-4, with D maybe TRBD2 (6 bases). V lost 4 bases, J lost 1 base, and 9 bases lay in between. The germline V gene has CDR1 KGHPV and CDR2 FQNQEV (reference sequence). The CDR3 covers 14 residues. Partial CDR3 DNA: TGTGCCAGCAGTCCGCGGGGGGGTCAAAACACCTTGTAC. Translating it yields CASSPRGGQNTLY. Given in full, the CDR3 is CASSPRGGQNTLYF.

Regarding this clone: Gene names refer to mouse genes. The sequenced fragment ends 1 residue before the CDR3 boundary, so the rest is inferred from the germline J gene. The gene calls are TRBV26 and TRBJ2-2; maybe TRBD1 (6 bases). Germline CDR1 reads KGHPV; CDR2 reads FQNQEV (reference sequence). This CDR3 spans 15 amino acids. V dropped 3 bases and J dropped 1 base, with 9 bases sitting between them. The CDR3 reads CASSLDRRNTGQLYF. The sequenced part of the CDR3 DNA is TGTGCCAGCAGTCTAGACAGGAGAAACACCGGGCAGCTCTAC.